This TCR beta chain was sequenced for a study of OX40 agonist ivuxolimab in advanced cancers. Overall study context: A diagnosis of hepatocellular carcinoma, melanoma, renal cell or head and neck cancer was present in dose-escalation patients. Of the patients, three showed partial responses, one with hepatocellular carcinoma and two with cutaneous melanoma.

V lost 4 bases and J 6 bases, leaving 19 bases between the germline ends. This CDR3 contains 16 residues. Germline V gives CDR1 MNHEY, CDR2 SMNVEV (reference sequence). Only in-frame clones appear in the TCRdb table, and some are missing; sequencing was by immunoSEQ multiplex PCR. This table holds around 50,000 clones, around nine tenths found once. The rearrangement joins TRBV27 to TRBJ2-1; D tentatively reads TRBD1 or TRBD2 (5 bases each). This clonotype was obtained from an adult with an advanced solid tumor such as melanoma, head and neck, liver or kidney cancer. The source was CD4+ or CD8+ T cells sorted from blood, collected in a trial of the OX40 agonist ivuxolimab. The CDR3 DNA sequence: TGTGCCAGCAGTTCTCTCCGGGACCAGAGGAGCAATGAGCAGTTCTTC. Encoded protein: CASSSLRDQRSNEQFF.